The rows below give T cell receptor beta chains drawn from one sample of a study of blood T cell repertoires in COVID-19. Method: immunoSEQ multiplex PCR; TCRdb's copy keeps in-frame clones and lacks some. The sample lists fewer than 90,000 clones; 84% were seen once. The sequenced material came from peripheral blood. The receptors originated from a man between 70 and 80 years old with acute or convalescent COVID-19. CDR3s include the opening cysteine and the closing phenylalanine or tryptophan. The D gene is left open where the match is weak. Size is omitted from some rows. Given values are once, few, many or a class for expanded clones.

. TRBJ2-3 TRBV4-3 . TGCGCCAGCAGCCCCGGGGGGCTGGGGGGAGATACGCAGTATTTT CASSPGGLGGDTQYF
. TRBJ1-1 TRBV7-3 . TGTGCCAGCAGCTCCGGGGGTGGCACTGAAGCTTTCTTT CASSSGGGTEAFF
TRBD2 TRBJ2-5 TRBV20-1 . TGCAGTGCTGGTGTCTCTAGCGGGGGGGCAGGGACCCAGTACTTC CSAGVSSGGAGTQYF
. TRBJ1-1 TRBV5-4 . TGTGCCAGCAGCTTGGAGACCCGGGTGAACACTGAAGCTTTCTTT CASSLETRVNTEAFF
. TRBJ2-7 TRBV5-4 . TGTGCCAGCAGCCCAGCGTCCCGGATCTACGAGCAGTACTTC CASSPASRIYEQYF
. TRBJ2-5 TRBV18 once TGTGCCAGCTCACCAGGACAGCAAGAGACCCAGTACTTC CASSPGQQETQYF
TRBD1 TRBJ1-1 TRBV9 . TGTGCCAGCAGCGGCCGGACAGGGGGCAACACTGAAGCTTTCTTT CASSGRTGGNTEAFF
. TRBJ2-1 TRBV28 . TGTGCCAGCAGAGCAGGTTCCACCTACAATGAGCAGTTCTTC CASRAGSTYNEQFF
. TRBJ2-4 TRBV20-1 . TGCAGTGCTAGTACCGGGGACATTCAGTACTTC CSASTGDIQYF
. TRBJ1-6 TRBV28 . TGTGCCAGCAGTGCGGACTCTATTTCACCCCTCCACTTT CASSADSISPLHF
TRBD1 TRBJ2-7 TRBV6-5 . TGTGCCAGCAGTTATTGGGGACAGGGAGCCTACGAGCAGTACTTC CASSYWGQGAYEQYF
TRBD1 TRBJ2-1 TRBV2 . TGTGCCAGCAGTCGGGACAGCTTCACCTACAATGAGCAGTTCTTC CASSRDSFTYNEQFF
. TRBJ2-7 TRBV4-1 few TGCGCCAGCAGCCAAGATGCAGGGCTTCCCTACGAGCAGTACTTC CASSQDAGLPYEQYF
. TRBJ2-1 TRBV7-3 . TGTGCCAGCAGCTTAATCGGTGGAGCCCCTAATGAGCAGTTCTTC CASSLIGGAPNEQFF
TRBD2 TRBJ2-1 TRBV7-8 . TGTGCCAGCCGCCTAGGGATCGGTACTAGCGGGAGGCCCGAATACAATGAGCAGTTCTTC CASRLGIGTSGRPEYNEQFF
TRBD1 TRBJ1-1 TRBV24-1 . TGTGCCACCCGACAGGGGGCTGCTACGAACACTGAAGCTTTCTTT CATRQGAATNTEAFF
. TRBJ1-1 TRBV27 . TGTGCCAGCAGTTGGCGGGGGCCCCCGTCGATAGCTTTCTTT CASSWRGPPSIAFF
. TRBJ2-3 TRBV5-1 . TGCGCCAGCAGCTTTAACCCAGGGAGGACAGATACGCAGTATTTT CASSFNPGRTDTQYF
. TRBJ2-1 TRBV5-1 . TGCGCCAGCAGCCCCAGAGAGGGCGTCTCATACAATGAGCAGTTCTTC CASSPREGVSYNEQFF
. TRBJ2-7 TRBV6-5 . TGTGCCAGCAGCGCTGTTCGGGGAACGGGATACGAGCAGTACTTC CASSAVRGTGYEQYF
TRBD1 TRBJ2-3 TRBV3-1/TRBV3-2 . TGTGCCAGCAGCCCGACAGGGGGGCCTAGCACAGATACGCAGTATTTT CASSPTGGPSTDTQYF
. TRBJ1-4 TRBV20-1 . TGCAGTGCTAGTTTGGTGGGAGGTGAAAAACTGTTTTTT CSASLVGGEKLFF
TRBD2 TRBJ2-1 TRBV18 few TGTGCCAGCTCACCGACTAGCGCTAATGAGCAGTTCTTC CASSPTSANEQFF
TRBD1 TRBJ2-5 TRBV27 . TGTGCCAGCTCGAGTGGGACAGGACTTGTTGCAGAGACCCAGTACTTC CASSSGTGLVAETQYF
. TRBJ2-3 TRBV25-1 few TGTGCCAGCAGACCCGGGAGTCGGGATACGCAGTATTTT CASRPGSRDTQYF
. TRBJ1-5 TRBV10-2 . TGCGCCAGCAGGGACACAAATCAGCCCCAGCATTTT CASRDTNQPQHF
. TRBJ1-2 TRBV13 few TGTGCCAGCAGCTTAGGGGACAGTGATCCGTTCCACTATGGCTACACCTTC CASSLGDSDPFHYGYTF
. TRBJ1-5 TRBV28 . TGTGCCAGCAGTTTATTGGCACCTTGGGCCCTTAATCAGCCCCAGCATTTT CASSLLAPWALNQPQHF
. TRBJ1-5 TRBV2 . TGTGCCAGCAGTGAAGACAGGCCGAGGCCCCAGCATTTT CASSEDRPRPQHF
. TRBJ2-7 TRBV7-9 . TGTGCCAGTAGTCGTGGGGGCCCCTACGAGCAGTACTTC CASSRGGPYEQYF
. TRBJ1-5 TRBV5-1 . TGCGCCAGCAGCTTGGAGGCCGGAGATCAGCCCCAGCATTTT CASSLEAGDQPQHF
. TRBJ2-7 TRBV29-1 . TGCAGCGTTGAAGGGGCTGTAACCTACGAGCAGTACTTC CSVEGAVTYEQYF